This TCR beta chain stems from a study of T cells after yellow fever vaccination. Turning to the study itself: Where fractions had low cell numbers, libraries were prepared from them with the SMART-Seq v4 Ultra Low Input RNA kit.

This clonotype was counted between two and nine times. Antigen specificity is unknown. It was through 5'RACE template switching that TCR cDNA was made, with a universal primer site and UMIs added. TCRdb ran MiXCR on the 5' RACE reads and lists one entry per CDR3 protein. The sample yields over 300,000 distinct CDR3 sequences, around 7.3% seen once. This CDR3 region has 16 residues. Trimming pared 0 bases from V and 7 bases from J, leaving 16 bases between. CDR1 is SGHRS and CDR2 is YFSETQ in the germline V gene. Notes on the study in general: Shared CD4/CD8 clonotypes were a small share, likely from convergent recombination.

This chain joins TRBV5-1 and TRBJ1-4, with a possible D match to TRBD1 (6 bases). The receptor's source is a man younger than 35 who received the YFV17D yellow fever vaccine. Sequencing was performed on PBMCs, taken roughly 46 days after the first yellow fever vaccination. CDR3 loop: CASSLGQLGATEKLFF. For the CDR3, the DNA is TGCGCCAGCAGCTTGGGGCAGTTGGGGGCGACTGAAAAACTGTTTTTT.